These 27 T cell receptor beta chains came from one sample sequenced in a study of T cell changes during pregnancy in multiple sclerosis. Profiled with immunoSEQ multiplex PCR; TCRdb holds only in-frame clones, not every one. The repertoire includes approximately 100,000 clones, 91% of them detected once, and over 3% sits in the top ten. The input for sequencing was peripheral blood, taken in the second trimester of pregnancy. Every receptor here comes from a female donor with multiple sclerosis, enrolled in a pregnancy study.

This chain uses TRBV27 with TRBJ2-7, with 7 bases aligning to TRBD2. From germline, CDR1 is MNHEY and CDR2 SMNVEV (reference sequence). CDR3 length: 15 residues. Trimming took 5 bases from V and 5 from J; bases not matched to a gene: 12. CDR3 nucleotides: TGTGCCAGCAGTACCGACCGGGACTACGGCAACGAGCAGTACTTC. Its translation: CASSTDRDYGNEQYF.

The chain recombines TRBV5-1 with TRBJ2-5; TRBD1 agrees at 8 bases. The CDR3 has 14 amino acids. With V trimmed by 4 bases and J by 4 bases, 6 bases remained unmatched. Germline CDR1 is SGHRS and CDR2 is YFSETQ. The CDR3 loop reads CASSPRTGRETQYF. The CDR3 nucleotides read TGCGCCAGCAGCCCCCGGACAGGGAGAGAGACCCAGTACTTC.

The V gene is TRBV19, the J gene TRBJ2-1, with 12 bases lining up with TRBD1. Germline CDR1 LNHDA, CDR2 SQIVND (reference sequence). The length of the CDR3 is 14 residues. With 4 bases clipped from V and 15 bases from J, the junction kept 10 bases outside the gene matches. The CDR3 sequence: CASSTGQGARGTFF. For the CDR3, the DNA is TGTGCCAGTAGTACGGGACAGGGGGCGCGAGGGACGTTCTTC.

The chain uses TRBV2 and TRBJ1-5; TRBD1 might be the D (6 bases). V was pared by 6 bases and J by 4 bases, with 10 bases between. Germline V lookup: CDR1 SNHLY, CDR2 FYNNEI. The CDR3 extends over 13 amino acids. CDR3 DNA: TGTGCCAGCAGGTACAGGGTTAATCAGCCCCAGCATTTT. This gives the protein CASRYRVNQPQHF. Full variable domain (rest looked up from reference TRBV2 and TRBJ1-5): EPEVTQTPSHQVTQMGQEVILRCVPISNHLYFYWYRQILGQKVEFLVSFYNNEISEKSEIFDDQFSVERPDGSNFTLKIRSTKLEDSAMYFCASRYRVNQPQHFGDGTRLSIL.

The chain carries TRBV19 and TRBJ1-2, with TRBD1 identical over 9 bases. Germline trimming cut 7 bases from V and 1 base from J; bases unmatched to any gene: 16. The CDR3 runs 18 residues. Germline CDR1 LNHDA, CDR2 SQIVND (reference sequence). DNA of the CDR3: TGTGCCAGTACCACTCGGTCGGGGACAGGGTTTGTTAACTATGGCTACACCTTC. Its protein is CASTTRSGTGFVNYGYTF.

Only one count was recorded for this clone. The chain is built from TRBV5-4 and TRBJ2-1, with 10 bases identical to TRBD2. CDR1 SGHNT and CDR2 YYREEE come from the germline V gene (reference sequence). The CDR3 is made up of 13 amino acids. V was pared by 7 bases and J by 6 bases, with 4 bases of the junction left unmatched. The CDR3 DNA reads TGTGCCAGCCAGCGGGAGGGCCTCAATGAGCAGTTCTTC. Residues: CASQREGLNEQFF.

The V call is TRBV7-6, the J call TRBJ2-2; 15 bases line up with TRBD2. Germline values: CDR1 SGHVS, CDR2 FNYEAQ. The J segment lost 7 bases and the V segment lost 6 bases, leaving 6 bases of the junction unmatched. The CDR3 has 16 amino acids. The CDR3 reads CASRQGLAGGVGELFF. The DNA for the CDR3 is TGTGCCAGCAGACAAGGACTAGCGGGAGGGGTCGGGGAGCTGTTTTTT.

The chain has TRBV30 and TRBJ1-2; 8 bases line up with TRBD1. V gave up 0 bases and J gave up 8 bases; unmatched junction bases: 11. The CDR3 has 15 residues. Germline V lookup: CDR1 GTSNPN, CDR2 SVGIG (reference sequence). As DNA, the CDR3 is TGTGCCTGGAGTGTACTCGGTCAGGGGGCAGGAGGCTACACCTTC. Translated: CAWSVLGQGAGGYTF. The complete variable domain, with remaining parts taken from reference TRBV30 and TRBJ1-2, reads SQTIHQWPATLVQPVGSPLSLECTVEGTSNPNLYWYRQAAGRGLQLLFYSVGIGQISSEVPQNLSASRPQDRQFILSSKKLLLSDSGFYLCAWSVLGQGAGGYTFGSGTRLTVV.

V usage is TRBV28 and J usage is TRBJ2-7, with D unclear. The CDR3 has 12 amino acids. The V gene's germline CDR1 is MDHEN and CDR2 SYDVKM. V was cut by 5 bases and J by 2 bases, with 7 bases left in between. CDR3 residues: CASSPTPYEQYF. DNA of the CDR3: TGTGCCAGCAGTCCTACCCCCTACGAGCAGTACTTC. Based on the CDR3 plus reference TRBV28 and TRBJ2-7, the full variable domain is DVKVTQSSRYLVKRTGEKVFLECVQDMDHENMFWYRQDPGLGLRLIYFSYDVKMKEKGDIPEGYSVSREKKERFSLILESASTNQTSMYLCASSPTPYEQYFGPGTRLTVT.

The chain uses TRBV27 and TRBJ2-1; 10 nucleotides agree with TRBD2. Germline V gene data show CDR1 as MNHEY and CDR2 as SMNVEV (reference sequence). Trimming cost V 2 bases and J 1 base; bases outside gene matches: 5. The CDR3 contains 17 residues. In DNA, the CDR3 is TGTGCCAGCAGTTTAGTAGCGGGAGGCCCTTCCTACAATGAGCAGTTCTTC. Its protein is CASSLVAGGPSYNEQFF.

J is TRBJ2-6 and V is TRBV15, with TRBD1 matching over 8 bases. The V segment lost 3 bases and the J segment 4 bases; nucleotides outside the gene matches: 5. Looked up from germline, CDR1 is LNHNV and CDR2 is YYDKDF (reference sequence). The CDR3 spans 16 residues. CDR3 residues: CATSSIRGPGANVLTF. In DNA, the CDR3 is TGTGCCACCAGCAGTATCAGGGGGCCAGGGGCCAACGTCCTGACTTTC.

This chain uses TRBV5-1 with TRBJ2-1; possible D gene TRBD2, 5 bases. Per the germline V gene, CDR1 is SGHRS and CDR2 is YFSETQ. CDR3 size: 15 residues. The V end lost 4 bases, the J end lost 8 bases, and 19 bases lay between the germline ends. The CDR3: CASSGERNPGDEQFF. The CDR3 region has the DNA TGCGCCAGCAGCGGGGAGCGCAACCCCGGGGATGAGCAGTTCTTC.

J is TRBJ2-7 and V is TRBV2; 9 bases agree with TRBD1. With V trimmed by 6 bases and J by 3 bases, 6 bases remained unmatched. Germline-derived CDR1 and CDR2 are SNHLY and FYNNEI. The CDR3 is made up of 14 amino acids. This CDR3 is CASSIRGQGYEQYF. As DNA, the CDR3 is TGTGCCAGCAGCATTAGGGGACAGGGCTACGAGCAGTACTTC.

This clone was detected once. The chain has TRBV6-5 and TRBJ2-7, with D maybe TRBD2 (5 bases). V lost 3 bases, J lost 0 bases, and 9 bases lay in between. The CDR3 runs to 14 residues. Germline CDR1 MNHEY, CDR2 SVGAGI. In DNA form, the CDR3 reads TGTGCCAGCAGTTATCAGAGGGACTCCTACGAGCAGTACTTC. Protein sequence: CASSYQRDSYEQYF.

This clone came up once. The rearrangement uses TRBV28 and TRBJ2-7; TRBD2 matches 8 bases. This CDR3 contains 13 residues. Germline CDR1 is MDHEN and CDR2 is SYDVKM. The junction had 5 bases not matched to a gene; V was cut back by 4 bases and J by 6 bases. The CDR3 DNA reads TGTGCCAGCAGTTCGGGAGGGCCCGGCGAGCAGTACTTC. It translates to CASSSGGPGEQYF.

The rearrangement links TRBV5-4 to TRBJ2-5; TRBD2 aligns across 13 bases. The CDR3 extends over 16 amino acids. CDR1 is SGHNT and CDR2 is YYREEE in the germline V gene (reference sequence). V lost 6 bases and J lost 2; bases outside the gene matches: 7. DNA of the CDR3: TGTGCCAGCAAGACACCGGGACTAGCGGGACAAGAGACCCAGTACTTC. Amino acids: CASKTPGLAGQETQYF.

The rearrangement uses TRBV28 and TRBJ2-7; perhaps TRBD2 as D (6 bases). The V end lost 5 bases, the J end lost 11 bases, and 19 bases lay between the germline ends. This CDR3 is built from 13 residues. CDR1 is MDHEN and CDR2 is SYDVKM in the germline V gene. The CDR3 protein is CASSTGRVGEEYF. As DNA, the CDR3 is TGTGCCAGCAGTACGGGCAGGGTGGGGGAGGAGTACTTC.

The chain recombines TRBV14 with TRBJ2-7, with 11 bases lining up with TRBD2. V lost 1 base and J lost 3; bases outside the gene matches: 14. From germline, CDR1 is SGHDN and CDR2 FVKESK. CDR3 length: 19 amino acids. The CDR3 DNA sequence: TGTGCCAGCAGCCAAGCTATCTTTGGGACTAGCGGAAGAATCTACGAGCAGTACTTC. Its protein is CASSQAIFGTSGRIYEQYF. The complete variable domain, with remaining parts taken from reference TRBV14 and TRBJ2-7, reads EAGVTQFPSHSVIEKGQTVTLRCDPISGHDNLYWYRRVMGKEIKFLLHFVKESKQDESGMPNNRFLAERTGGTYSTLKVQPAELEDSGVYFCASSQAIFGTSGRIYEQYFGPGTRLTVT.

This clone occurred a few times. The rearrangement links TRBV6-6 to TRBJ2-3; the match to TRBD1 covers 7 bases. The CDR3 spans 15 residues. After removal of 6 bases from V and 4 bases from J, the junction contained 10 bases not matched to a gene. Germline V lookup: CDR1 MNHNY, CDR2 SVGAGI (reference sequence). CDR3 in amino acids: CASRLGQLLADTQYF. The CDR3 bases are TGTGCCAGCAGGCTGGGACAGCTTCTCGCAGATACGCAGTATTTT.

This CDR3 is CASQRLAGAGTDTQYF. In DNA form, the CDR3 reads TGTGCCAGCCAGCGACTAGCGGGGGCGGGAACAGATACGCAGTATTTT. The chain employs TRBV6-6 and TRBJ2-3; the match to TRBD2 covers 12 bases. Germline loops: CDR1 MNHNY, CDR2 SVGAGI (reference sequence). The junction had 9 bases not matched to a gene; V was cut back by 8 bases and J by 3 bases. CDR3 length: 16 residues.

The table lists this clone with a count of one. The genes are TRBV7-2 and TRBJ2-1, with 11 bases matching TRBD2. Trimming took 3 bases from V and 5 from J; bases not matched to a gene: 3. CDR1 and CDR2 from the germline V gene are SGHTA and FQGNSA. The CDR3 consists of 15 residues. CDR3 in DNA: TGTGCCAGCAGCTTGGGGACTAGCGGACACAATGAGCAGTTCTTC. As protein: CASSLGTSGHNEQFF.

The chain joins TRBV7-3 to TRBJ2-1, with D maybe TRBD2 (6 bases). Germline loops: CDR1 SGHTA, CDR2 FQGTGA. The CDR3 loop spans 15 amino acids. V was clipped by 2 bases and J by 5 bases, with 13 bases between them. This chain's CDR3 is CASSLSGTGHNEQFF. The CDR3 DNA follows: TGTGCCAGCAGCTTATCCGGGACTGGACACAATGAGCAGTTCTTC.

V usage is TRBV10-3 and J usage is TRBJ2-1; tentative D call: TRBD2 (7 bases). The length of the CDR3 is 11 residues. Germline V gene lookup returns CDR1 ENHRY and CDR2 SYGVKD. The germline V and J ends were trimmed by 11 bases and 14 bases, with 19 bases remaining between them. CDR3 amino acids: CAVEGGEIKFF. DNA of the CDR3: TGTGCCGTAGAAGGGGGGGAAATAAAGTTCTTC.

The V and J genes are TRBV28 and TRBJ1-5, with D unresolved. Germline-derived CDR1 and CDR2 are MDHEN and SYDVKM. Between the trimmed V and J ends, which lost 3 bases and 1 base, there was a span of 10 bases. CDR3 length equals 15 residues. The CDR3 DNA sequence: TGTGCCAGCAGTTTGTCTCCGGTGAGCAATCAGCCCCAGCATTTT. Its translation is CASSLSPVSNQPQHF.

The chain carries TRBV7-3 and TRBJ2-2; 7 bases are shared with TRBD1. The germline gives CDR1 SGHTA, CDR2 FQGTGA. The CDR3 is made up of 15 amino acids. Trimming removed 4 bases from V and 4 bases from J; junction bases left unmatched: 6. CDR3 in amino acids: CASSSKQGPTGELFF. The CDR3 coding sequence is TGTGCCAGCAGCTCCAAACAGGGGCCCACCGGGGAGCTGTTTTTT.

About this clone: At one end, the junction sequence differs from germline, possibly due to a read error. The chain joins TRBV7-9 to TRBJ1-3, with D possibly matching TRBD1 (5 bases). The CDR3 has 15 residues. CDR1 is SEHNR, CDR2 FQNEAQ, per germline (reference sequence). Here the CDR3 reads CASSSEGDFGYTIYF. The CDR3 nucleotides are TGTGCCAGCAGCTCCGAAGGGGATTTTGGATACACCATATATTTT. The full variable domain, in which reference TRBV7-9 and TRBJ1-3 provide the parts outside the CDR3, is DTGVSQNPRHKITKRGQNVTFRCDPISEHNRLYWYRQTLGQGPEFLTYFQNEAQLEKSRLLSDRFSAERPKGSFSTLEIQRTEQGDSAMYLCASSSEGDFGYTIYFGEGSWLTVV.

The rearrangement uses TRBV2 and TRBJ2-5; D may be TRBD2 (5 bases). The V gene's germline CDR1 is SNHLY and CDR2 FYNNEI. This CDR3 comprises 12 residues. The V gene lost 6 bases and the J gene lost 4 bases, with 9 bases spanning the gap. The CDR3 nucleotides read TGTGCCAGCAGGGAGGTGTCAGAGACCCAGTACTTC. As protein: CASREVSETQYF. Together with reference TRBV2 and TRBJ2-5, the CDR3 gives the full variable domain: EPEVTQTPSHQVTQMGQEVILRCVPISNHLYFYWYRQILGQKVEFLVSFYNNEISEKSEIFDDQFSVERPDGSNFTLKIRSTKLEDSAMYFCASREVSETQYFGPGTRLLVL.